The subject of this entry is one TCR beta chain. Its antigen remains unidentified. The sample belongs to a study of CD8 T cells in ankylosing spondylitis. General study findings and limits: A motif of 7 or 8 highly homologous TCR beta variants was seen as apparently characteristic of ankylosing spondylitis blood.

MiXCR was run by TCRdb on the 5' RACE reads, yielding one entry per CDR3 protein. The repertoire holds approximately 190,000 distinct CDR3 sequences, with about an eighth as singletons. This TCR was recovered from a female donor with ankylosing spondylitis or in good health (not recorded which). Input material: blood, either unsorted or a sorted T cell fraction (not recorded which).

The CDR3 spells CASTTQVSDNEQFF. CDR3 DNA sequence: TGTGCCAGCACTACACAGGTCTCGGACAATGAGCAGTTCTTC. The chain recombines TRBV7-9 with TRBJ2-1; D is perhaps TRBD1 (5 bases). V was shortened by 7 bases and J by 5 bases, with 15 bases between the two germline ends. Germline V gene data show CDR1 as SEHNR and CDR2 as FQNEAQ (reference sequence). The CDR3 sequence is 14 residues long.